The 25 T cell receptor beta chains reported below all come from one sample, sequenced in a study of beta chain features in type 1 diabetes. Overall study results and limits: Type 1 diabetes patients showed a moderate but significant shortening of TCRB CDR3s in all four CD4+ subsets.

The antigens for these receptors are not known. As every portion of the isolated RNA was reverse transcribed, the sequencing read expressed TCRB transcripts. Repertoires were generated with immunoSEQ multiplex PCR, while TCRdb's copy carries only in-frame clones and drops some. The table records about 160,000 clones, just over 8% of them present only once. The sequenced sample was central memory CD4+ T cells from blood. Receptor source: a woman in her late teens or twenties with type 1 diabetes.

This clone was detected a few times. The V call is TRBV19, the J call TRBJ1-5; TRBD1 agrees at 8 bases. The CDR3 runs 15 residues. Trimming at V came to 1 base and at J to 4 bases, leaving 3 bases not matched to a gene. Germline CDR1 LNHDA, CDR2 SQIVND (reference sequence). CDR3 nucleotide sequence: TGTGCCAGTAGTATAGTGGGACAGGTTAATCAGCCCCAGCATTTT. This translates into CASSIVGQVNQPQHF.

The chain joins TRBV29-1 to TRBJ1-5; D call uncertain. Deletions cut 3 bases from V and 3 bases from J, with 9 bases between. In germline, CDR1 is SQVTM, CDR2 ANQGSEA. CDR3 length: 13 amino acids. The CDR3 here is CSVDTGINQPQHF. CDR3 coding DNA: TGCAGCGTTGATACCGGGATCAATCAGCCCCAGCATTTT.

This clone occurred a few times. The chain joins TRBV7-2 to TRBJ2-3; D remains ambiguous. CDR1 and CDR2 from the germline V gene are SGHTA and FQGNSA. V lost 1 base to trimming and J lost 0 bases, with 11 bases between them. CDR3 length: 16 amino acids. The CDR3 sequence is CASSLVGGWSTDTQYF. CDR3 DNA sequence: TGTGCCAGCAGCTTAGTCGGCGGATGGAGCACAGATACGCAGTATTTT.

The rearrangement links TRBV10-3 to TRBJ1-1; unclear D gene. From germline, CDR1 is ENHRY and CDR2 SYGVKD. This CDR3 has 13 amino acids. V lost 8 bases and J lost 1, with 11 bases in between. CDR3 in amino acids: CAISGSGNTEAFF. The CDR3 DNA reads TGTGCCATCTCCGGGTCGGGGAACACTGAAGCTTTCTTT.

The rearrangement joins TRBV11-2 to TRBJ2-1, with a tentative D call TRBD2 (6 bases). Germline CDR1 SGHAT, CDR2 FQNNGV. The CDR3 consists of 17 residues. With 2 bases removed from V and 0 bases from J, the gap between germline ends came to 14 bases. CDR3 in amino acids: CASSLFGVGGSYNEQFF. Here the CDR3 DNA reads TGTGCCAGCAGCTTATTCGGAGTGGGGGGCTCCTACAATGAGCAGTTCTTC.

J is TRBJ2-7 and V is TRBV27; 9 nucleotides line up with TRBD1. The CDR3 sequence is 15 residues long. With V trimmed by 2 bases and J by 2 bases, 4 bases remained unmatched. The germline V gene encodes CDR1 MNHEY and CDR2 SMNVEV (reference sequence). The DNA for the CDR3 is TGTGCCAGCAGTTTAACCGGGACAGGGACCTACGAGCAGTACTTC. This encodes CASSLTGTGTYEQYF.

This clone was observed a few times. The chain combines TRBV7-2 with TRBJ2-5, with TRBD1 matching over 8 bases. The trim removed 5 bases at V and 5 bases at J, leaving 7 bases unmatched. CDR1 and CDR2 (germline): SGHTA, FQGNSA. CDR3 length: 14 residues. The CDR3 sequence: CASSLQGARETQYF. CDR3 sequence (DNA): TGTGCCAGCAGCCTCCAGGGGGCGCGGGAGACCCAGTACTTC. The full variable domain, its missing parts supplied by reference TRBV7-2 and TRBJ2-5, is GAGVSQSPSNKVTEKGKDVELRCDPISGHTALYWYRQSLGQGLEFLIYFQGNSAPDKSGLPSDRFSAERTGGSVSTLTIQRTQQEDSAVYLCASSLQGARETQYFGPGTRLLVL.

The chain is built from TRBV4-3 and TRBJ2-1; D unclear. This CDR3 contains 15 residues. The germline CDR1 and CDR2 sequences are LGHNA and YSLEER. Trimming shortened V by 3 bases and J by 5 bases, and 14 bases separated the two germline ends. CDR3 region: CASSQTNRVHNEQFF. As DNA, the CDR3 is TGCGCCAGCAGCCAGACGAATCGGGTCCACAATGAGCAGTTCTTC.

This clone was detected only a few times. The genes are TRBV20-1 and TRBJ1-2; D is uncertain. CDR1 DFQATT and CDR2 SNEGSKA come from the germline V gene (reference sequence). The CDR3 is 8 amino acids. In DNA form, the CDR3 reads TGCAGGGCATATGGCTACACCTTC. Translating gives CRAYGYTF.

The J gene is TRBJ2-2, the V gene TRBV7-2; D remains ambiguous. The CDR3 contains 12 residues. In germline, CDR1 is SGHTA, CDR2 FQGNSA. Trimming took 5 bases from V and 7 from J, leaving 8 bases between them. Here the CDR3 DNA reads TGTGCCAGCAGCCGAACCAGCGGGGAGCTGTTTTTT. Its translation is CASSRTSGELFF. Together with reference TRBV7-2 and TRBJ2-2, the CDR3 gives the full variable domain: GAGVSQSPSNKVTEKGKDVELRCDPISGHTALYWYRQSLGQGLEFLIYFQGNSAPDKSGLPSDRFSAERTGGSVSTLTIQRTQQEDSAVYLCASSRTSGELFFGEGSRLTVL.

This clone was seen only a few times. The chain uses TRBV13 and TRBJ2-2, with D possibly matching TRBD1 (5 bases). CDR3 length equals 13 residues. Trimming cost V 5 bases and J 6 bases, with 10 bases left between them. The V gene's germline CDR1 is PRHDT and CDR2 FYEKMQ (reference sequence). The CDR3 sequence is CASSKRQPGELFF. The CDR3 region has the DNA TGTGCCAGCAGCAAAAGACAGCCCGGGGAGCTGTTTTTT. Drawing the rest from reference TRBV13 and TRBJ2-2, the complete variable domain is AAGVIQSPRHLIKEKRETATLKCYPIPRHDTVYWYQQGPGQDPQFLISFYEKMQSDKGSIPDRFSAQQFSDYHSELNMSSLELGDSALYFCASSKRQPGELFFGEGSRLTVL.

V gene TRBV30 combines with J gene TRBJ1-1; possibly TRBD1 for D (5 bases). This CDR3 is built from 13 residues. The germline V gene has CDR1 GTSNPN and CDR2 SVGIG (reference sequence). Trimming took off 0 bases at V and 5 bases at J, with 10 bases between the two ends. CDR3 residues: CAWSVGEGTEAFF. CDR3 DNA: TGTGCCTGGAGTGTGGGGGAGGGAACTGAAGCTTTCTTT.

This chain joins TRBV9 and TRBJ2-2; TRBD2 matches at 8 bases. J was trimmed by 0 bases and V by 2 bases; bases with no gene match: 3. The CDR3 length is 16 residues. Per germline, CDR1 SGDLS and CDR2 YYNGEE. The CDR3: CASSVRGASNTGELFF. As DNA, the CDR3 is TGTGCCAGCAGCGTGCGGGGGGCCTCGAACACCGGGGAGCTGTTTTTT.

This clone has only a few counts. V is TRBV5-1 and J is TRBJ2-1; 9 bases fit TRBD2. The CDR3 loop spans 15 amino acids. CDR1 SGHRS and CDR2 YFSETQ come from the germline V gene. J was trimmed by 6 bases and V by 4 bases; bases with no gene match: 8. The CDR3 DNA follows: TGCGCCAGCAGCCCTATAGCGGGAGAAGGCAATGAGCAGTTCTTC. It codes for CASSPIAGEGNEQFF.

The gene calls are TRBV2 and TRBJ2-7; D not certain. Trimming removed 4 bases from V and 3 bases from J, with 10 bases in between. CDR1 and CDR2 (germline): SNHLY, FYNNEI. The CDR3 contains 13 residues. The DNA for the CDR3 is TGTGCCAGCAGTGGGGCAGGAAACTACGAGCAGTACTTC. This sequence encodes CASSGAGNYEQYF.

This clone was detected a few times. The chain has TRBV25-1 and TRBJ2-1; no clear D. The CDR3 covers 12 residues. Germline CDR1 reads MGHDK; CDR2 reads SYGVNS. The V end lost 5 bases, the J end lost 4 bases, and 6 bases lay between the germline ends. The DNA of the CDR3 is TGTGCCAGCAGTCCTCAGTACAATGAGCAGTTCTTC. This translates into CASSPQYNEQFF.

The chain employs TRBV13 and TRBJ1-5; 8 bases are a match to TRBD1. The CDR3 is made up of 15 amino acids. The V gene end was trimmed by 4 bases and the J gene end by 4 bases; junction bases not matched to a gene: 6. Germline values: CDR1 PRHDT, CDR2 FYEKMQ (reference sequence). CDR3: CASSSSGGSNQPQHF. CDR3 DNA: TGTGCCAGCAGCTCATCAGGGGGCTCGAATCAGCCCCAGCATTTT. The whole variable domain, remainder taken from reference TRBV13 and TRBJ1-5, is AAGVIQSPRHLIKEKRETATLKCYPIPRHDTVYWYQQGPGQDPQFLISFYEKMQSDKGSIPDRFSAQQFSDYHSELNMSSLELGDSALYFCASSSSGGSNQPQHFGDGTRLSIL.

The chain uses TRBV7-2 and TRBJ2-5; weak D call: TRBD1 (6 bases). This CDR3 has 13 amino acids. Trimming took 5 bases from V and 5 from J, leaving 12 bases between them. Germline values: CDR1 SGHTA, CDR2 FQGNSA. The CDR3 DNA follows: TGTGCCAGCAGCCAAATGGGGGCTGAGACCCAGTACTTC. This translates into CASSQMGAETQYF.

This clone has a handful of counts. The rearrangement uses TRBV19 and TRBJ2-7, with D possibly being TRBD1 (6 bases). V lost 5 bases to trimming and J lost 3 bases, with 11 bases between them. The CDR3 extends over 13 amino acids. CDR1 and CDR2 (germline): LNHDA, SQIVND (reference sequence). CDR3 region: CASSLETGYEQYF. CDR3 in DNA: TGTGCCAGTAGTCTCGAGACAGGCTACGAGCAGTACTTC.

This clone was found a few times. The CDR3 bases are TGTGCCAGTCGCCTTCAGTACCTCACAGATACGCAGTATTTT. It codes for CASRLQYLTDTQYF. V is TRBV5-6 and J is TRBJ2-3; no definite D call. This CDR3 has 14 residues. V lost 8 bases and J lost 2, with 15 bases in between. Germline V gene lookup returns CDR1 SGHDT and CDR2 YYEEEE.

This clone has only a few counts. The rearrangement uses TRBV5-8 and TRBJ2-5; maybe TRBD2 (6 bases). Trimming removed 4 bases at V and 2 bases at J, with 18 bases between. CDR3 size: 16 residues. CDR1 and CDR2 (germline): SGHTS, YDEGEE. The CDR3 here is CASSQGLFSEQETQYF. CDR3 nucleotides: TGTGCCAGCAGCCAGGGACTTTTTTCCGAACAAGAGACCCAGTACTTC.

J is TRBJ2-1 and V is TRBV7-3; TRBD2 matches at 13 bases. The CDR3 extends over 15 amino acids. The germline V gene has CDR1 SGHTA and CDR2 FQGTGA. Trimming at V came to 5 bases and at J to 9 bases, leaving 7 bases not matched to a gene. The CDR3 DNA sequence: TGTGCCAGCAGCCAACTAGCGGGAGGGCCCAGTGAGCAGTTCTTC. Encoded protein: CASSQLAGGPSEQFF.

This clone was recorded many times. The CDR3 coding sequence is TGTGCCAGCAGCCGGGAAGGCGGTCGAGAGACCCAGTACTTC. Its translation is CASSREGGRETQYF. V and J are TRBV7-9 and TRBJ2-5; D perhaps matches TRBD2 (5 bases). Germline CDR1 is SEHNR and CDR2 is FQNEAQ (reference sequence). This CDR3 spans 14 amino acids. V was clipped by 5 bases and J by 4 bases, with 14 bases between them.

V gene TRBV7-2 combines with J gene TRBJ2-3; perhaps TRBD1 as D (5 bases). Trimming pared 4 bases from V and 7 bases from J, leaving 12 bases between. The CDR3 is 13 amino acids. Germline CDR1 is SGHTA and CDR2 is FQGNSA. The DNA for the CDR3 is TGTGCCAGCAGCTCTCAGGGCAGCCATACGCAGTATTTT. It is translated as CASSSQGSHTQYF.

This clone was counted a few times. The chain combines TRBV4-2 with TRBJ2-3; TRBD2 matches 14 bases. The CDR3 contains 18 residues. CDR1 LGHNA and CDR2 YNFKEQ come from the germline V gene. After removal of 4 bases from V and 4 bases from J, the junction contained 10 bases not matched to a gene. CDR3 DNA sequence: TGTGCCAGCAGCCCGCTGGGGACTAGCGGGAGATCGGCAGATACGCAGTATTTT. Protein sequence: CASSPLGTSGRSADTQYF.